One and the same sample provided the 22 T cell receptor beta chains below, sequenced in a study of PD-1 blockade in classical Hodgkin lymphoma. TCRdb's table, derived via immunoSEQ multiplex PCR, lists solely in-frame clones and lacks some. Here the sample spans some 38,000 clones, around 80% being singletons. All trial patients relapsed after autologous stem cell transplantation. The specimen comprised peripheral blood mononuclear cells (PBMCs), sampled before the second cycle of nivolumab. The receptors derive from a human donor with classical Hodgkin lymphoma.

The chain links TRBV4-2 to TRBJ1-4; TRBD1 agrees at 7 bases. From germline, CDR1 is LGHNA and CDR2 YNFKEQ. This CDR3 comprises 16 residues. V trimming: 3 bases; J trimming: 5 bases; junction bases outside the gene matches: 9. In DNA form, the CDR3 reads TGTGCCAGCAGCCACTACGGAGGGGGCGGGAATGAAAAACTGTTTTTT. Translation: CASSHYGGGGNEKLFF.

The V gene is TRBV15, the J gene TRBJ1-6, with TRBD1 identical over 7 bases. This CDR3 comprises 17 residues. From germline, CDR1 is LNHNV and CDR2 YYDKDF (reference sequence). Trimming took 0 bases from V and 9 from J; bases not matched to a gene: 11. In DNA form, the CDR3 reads TGTGCCACCAGCAGAGATCTATTGACAGGGCAGGGTTCACCCCTCCACTTT. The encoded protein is CATSRDLLTGQGSPLHF. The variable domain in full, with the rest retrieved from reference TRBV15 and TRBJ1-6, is DAMVIQNPRYQVTQFGKPVTLSCSQTLNHNVMYWYQQKSSQAPKLLFHYYDKDFNNEADTPDNFQSRRPNTSFCFLDIRSPGLGDTAMYLCATSRDLLTGQGSPLHFGNGTRLTVT.

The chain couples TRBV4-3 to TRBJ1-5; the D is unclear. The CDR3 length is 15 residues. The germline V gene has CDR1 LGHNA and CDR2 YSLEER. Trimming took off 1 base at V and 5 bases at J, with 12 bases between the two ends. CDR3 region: CASSQAALPHQPQHF. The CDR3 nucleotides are TGCGCCAGCAGCCAAGCGGCCCTCCCCCATCAGCCCCAGCATTTT.

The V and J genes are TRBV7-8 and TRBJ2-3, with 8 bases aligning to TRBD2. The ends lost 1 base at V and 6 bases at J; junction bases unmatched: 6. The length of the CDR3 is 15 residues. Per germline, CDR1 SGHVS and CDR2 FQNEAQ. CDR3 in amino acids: CASSLELPGGDTQYF. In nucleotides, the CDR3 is TGTGCCAGCAGCTTAGAATTACCGGGGGGGGATACGCAGTATTTT.

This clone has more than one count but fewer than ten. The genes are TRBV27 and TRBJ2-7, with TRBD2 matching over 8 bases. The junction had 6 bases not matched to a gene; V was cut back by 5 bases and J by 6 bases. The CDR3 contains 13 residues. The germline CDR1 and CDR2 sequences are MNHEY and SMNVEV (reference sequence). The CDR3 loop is CASSLRGGPEQYF. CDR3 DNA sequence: TGTGCCAGCAGTCTCCGGGGGGGCCCCGAGCAGTACTTC.

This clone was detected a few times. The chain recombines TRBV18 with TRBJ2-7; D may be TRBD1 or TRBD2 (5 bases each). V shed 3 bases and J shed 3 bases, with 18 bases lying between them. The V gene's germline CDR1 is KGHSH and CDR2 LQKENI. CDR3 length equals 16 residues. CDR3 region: CASSPVGAGDYYEQYF. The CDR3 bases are TGTGCCAGCTCACCCGTCGGGGCGGGCGACTACTACGAGCAGTACTTC.

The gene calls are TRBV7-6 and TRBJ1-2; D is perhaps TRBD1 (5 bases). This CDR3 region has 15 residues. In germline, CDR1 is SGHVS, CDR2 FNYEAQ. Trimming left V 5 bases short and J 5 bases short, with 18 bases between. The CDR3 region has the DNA TGTGCCAGCAGCCCCGAAGGGGCTGGGCGTTATGGCTACACCTTC. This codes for CASSPEGAGRYGYTF.

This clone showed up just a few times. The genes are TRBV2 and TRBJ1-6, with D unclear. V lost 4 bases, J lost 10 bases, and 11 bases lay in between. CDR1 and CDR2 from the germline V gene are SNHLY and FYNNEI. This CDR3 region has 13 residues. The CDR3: CASSVREGSPLHF. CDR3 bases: TGTGCCAGCAGTGTTAGAGAAGGATCACCCCTCCACTTT. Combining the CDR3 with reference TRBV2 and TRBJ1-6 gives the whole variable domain EPEVTQTPSHQVTQMGQEVILRCVPISNHLYFYWYRQILGQKVEFLVSFYNNEISEKSEIFDDQFSVERPDGSNFTLKIRSTKLEDSAMYFCASSVREGSPLHFGNGTRLTVT.

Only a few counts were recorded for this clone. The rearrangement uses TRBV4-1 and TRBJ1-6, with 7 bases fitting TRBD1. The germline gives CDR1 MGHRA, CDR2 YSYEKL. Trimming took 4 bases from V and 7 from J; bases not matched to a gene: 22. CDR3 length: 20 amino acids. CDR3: CASSPRHRQTGRGPNSPLHF. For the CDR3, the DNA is TGCGCCAGCAGCCCTCGACACCGACAGACAGGGAGAGGACCAAATTCACCCCTCCACTTT.

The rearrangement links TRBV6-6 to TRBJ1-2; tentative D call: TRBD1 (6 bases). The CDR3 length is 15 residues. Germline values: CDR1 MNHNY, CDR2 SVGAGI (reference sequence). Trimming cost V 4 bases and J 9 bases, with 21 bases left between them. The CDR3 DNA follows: TGTGCCAGCAGTTTTCCCCGACAGGAAAGGACAAGCTACACCTTC. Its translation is CASSFPRQERTSYTF.

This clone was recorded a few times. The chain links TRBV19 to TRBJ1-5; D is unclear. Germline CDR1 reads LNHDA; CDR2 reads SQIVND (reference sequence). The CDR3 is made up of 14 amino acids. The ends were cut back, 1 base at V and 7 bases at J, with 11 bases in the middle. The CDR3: CASSIAHGEQPQHF. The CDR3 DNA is TGTGCCAGTAGTATAGCCCACGGAGAACAGCCCCAGCATTTT. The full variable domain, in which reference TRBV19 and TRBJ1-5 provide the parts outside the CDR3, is DGGITQSPKYLFRKEGQNVTLSCEQNLNHDAMYWYRQDPGQGLRLIYYSQIVNDFQKGDIAEGYSVSREKKESFPLTVTSAQKNPTAFYLCASSIAHGEQPQHFGDGTRLSIL.

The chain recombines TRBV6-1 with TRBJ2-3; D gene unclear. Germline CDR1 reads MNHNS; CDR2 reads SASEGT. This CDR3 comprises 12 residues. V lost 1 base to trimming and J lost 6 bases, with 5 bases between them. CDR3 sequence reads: CASSEVTDTQYF. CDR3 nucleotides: TGTGCCAGCAGTGAAGTGACGGATACGCAGTATTTT.

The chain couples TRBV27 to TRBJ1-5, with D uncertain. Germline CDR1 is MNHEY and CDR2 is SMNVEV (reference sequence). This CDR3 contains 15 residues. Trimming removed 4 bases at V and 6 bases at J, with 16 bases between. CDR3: CASSSLAQGVQPQHF. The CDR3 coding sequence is TGTGCCAGCAGTTCTTTAGCGCAAGGTGTTCAGCCCCAGCATTTT.

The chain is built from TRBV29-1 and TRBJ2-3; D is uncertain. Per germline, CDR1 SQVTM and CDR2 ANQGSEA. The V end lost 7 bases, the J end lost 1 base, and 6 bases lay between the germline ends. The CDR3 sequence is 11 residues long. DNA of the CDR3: TGCAGCGGCCGGGGCACAGATACGCAGTATTTT. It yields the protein CSGRGTDTQYF.

The CDR3 nucleotides are TGTGCCAGCAGCCAAGGAGGGAATAACGAAAAACTGTTTTTT. Its protein is CASSQGGNNEKLFF. The rearrangement joins TRBV4-2 to TRBJ1-4; D gene ambiguous. Germline lookup yields CDR1 LGHNA and CDR2 YNFKEQ. The length of the CDR3 is 14 residues. The germline V and J ends were trimmed by 1 base and 8 bases, with 11 bases remaining between them.

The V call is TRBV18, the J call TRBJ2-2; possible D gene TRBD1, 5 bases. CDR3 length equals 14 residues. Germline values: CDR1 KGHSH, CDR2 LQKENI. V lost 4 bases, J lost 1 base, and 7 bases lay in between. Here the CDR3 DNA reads TGTGCCAGCTCACAGGGGATGAACACCGGGGAGCTGTTTTTT. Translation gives CASSQGMNTGELFF.

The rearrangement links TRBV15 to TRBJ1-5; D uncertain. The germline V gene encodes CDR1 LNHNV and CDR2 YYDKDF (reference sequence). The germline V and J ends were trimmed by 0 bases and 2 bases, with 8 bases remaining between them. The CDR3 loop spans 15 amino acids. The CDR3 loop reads CATSRDQGRNQPQHF. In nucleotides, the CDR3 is TGTGCCACCAGCAGAGATCAAGGGCGCAATCAGCCCCAGCATTTT.

The CDR3: CASSYPRGDKRYEQYF. CDR3 bases: TGTGCCAGCAGTTACCCACGGGGGGACAAGAGATACGAGCAGTACTTC. The chain employs TRBV6-6 and TRBJ2-7; tentative D call: TRBD2 (7 bases). The CDR3 sequence is 16 residues long. CDR1 is MNHNY and CDR2 is SVGAGI in the germline V gene (reference sequence). V was trimmed by 2 bases and J by 4 bases, leaving 18 bases between them.

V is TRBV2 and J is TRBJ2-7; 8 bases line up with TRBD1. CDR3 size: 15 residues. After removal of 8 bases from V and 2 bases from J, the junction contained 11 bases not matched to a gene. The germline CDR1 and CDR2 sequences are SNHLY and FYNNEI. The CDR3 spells CASVSWTGIAYEQYF. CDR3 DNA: TGTGCCAGCGTCTCTTGGACAGGGATCGCCTACGAGCAGTACTTC.

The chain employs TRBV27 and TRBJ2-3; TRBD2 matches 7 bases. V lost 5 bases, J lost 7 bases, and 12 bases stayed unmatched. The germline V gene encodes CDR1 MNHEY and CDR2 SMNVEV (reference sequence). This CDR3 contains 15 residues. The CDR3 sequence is CASSPMADGRYTQYF. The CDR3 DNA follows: TGTGCCAGCAGTCCTATGGCGGACGGGAGGTATACGCAGTATTTT.

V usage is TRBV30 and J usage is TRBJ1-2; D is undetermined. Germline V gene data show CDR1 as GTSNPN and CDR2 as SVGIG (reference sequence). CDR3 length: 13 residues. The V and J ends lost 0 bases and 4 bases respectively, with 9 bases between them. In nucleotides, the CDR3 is TGTGCCTGGAGTGTACTCGGGAGCTATGGCTACACCTTC. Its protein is CAWSVLGSYGYTF.

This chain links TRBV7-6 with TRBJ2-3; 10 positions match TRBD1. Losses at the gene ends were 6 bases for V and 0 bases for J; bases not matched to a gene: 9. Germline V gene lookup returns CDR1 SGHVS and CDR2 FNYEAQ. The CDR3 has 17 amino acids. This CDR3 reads CASRRQGASASTDTQYF. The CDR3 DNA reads TGTGCCAGCAGACGACAGGGGGCAAGTGCTAGCACAGATACGCAGTATTTT. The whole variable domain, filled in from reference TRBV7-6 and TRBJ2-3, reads GAGVSQSPRYKVTKRGQDVALRCDPISGHVSLYWYRQALGQGPEFLTYFNYEAQQDKSGLPNDRFSAERPEGSISTLTIQRTEQRDSAMYRCASRRQGASASTDTQYFGPGTRLTVL.